This T cell receptor (beta chain) was obtained from a study of CD8+ T cells in alopecia areata. cDNA prepared by RNA extraction and subsequent reverse transcription served as the template for sequencing. Sequencing was performed with immunoSEQ multiplex PCR; in TCRdb, only in-frame clones are kept and a portion is missing. The table lists roughly 110,000 clones, 55% to 60% of them singletons. Stated treatment: oral pan-JAK inhibitor, 5-10 mg twice daily. Germline assignment: CDR1 SGHVS and CDR2 FQNEAQ. This CDR3 spans 13 amino acids. V was shortened by 4 bases and J by 2 bases, with 8 bases between the two germline ends.

The input for sequencing was CD4+ T cells sorted from blood, taken at week 24, from a patient treated with tofacitinib. The rearrangement joins TRBV7-8 to TRBJ2-5; D possibly corresponds to TRBD1 (6 bases). This receptor was taken from a human donor with alopecia areata. CDR3 region: CASSSDRQETQYF. In nucleotides, the CDR3 is TGTGCCAGCAGCTCAGACAGGCAAGAGACCCAGTACTTC.